This T cell receptor beta chain was sequenced for a study of type 1 regulatory T cells (dated by TCRdb to about 2021). Study-wide context: The study characterized an in vitro protocol that generated a Tr1-enriched, alloantigen-specific CD4 T cell product named T-allo10. T-allo10 was being tested clinically in patients with hematological malignancies who were undergoing allogeneic hematopoietic stem cell transplantation.

The germline V gene specifies SGHAT as CDR1 and FQNNGV as CDR2. Counted from cysteine to phenylalanine, this CDR3 has 16 amino acids. Left in the record is the CDR3 DNA by itself, 48 bases read in frame from the first base. Trimming takes 3 bases from V and 4 bases from J, and the germline ends sit 19 bases apart. In its sample, this clonotype was seen many times. Its antigen is currently not known. No much larger clonotype is one base removed from it; base qualities were not supplied. Sequenced using an Illumina MiSeq. TCRdb cleaned the public reads at Q25 with fastp, built clones with MiXCR and kept in-frame beta chains. Rows are unified per CDR3 protein, each entry keeping the most common DNA and genes. This sample gives 24,000 or so distinct CDR3 sequences in total; about half of them show up just once. The ten largest make up more than 4% of the sample.

Sample: cultured T cells, either the whole culture or a sorted T cell fraction (not recorded which). This sequence was found in a human donor in good health. This chain is built from TRBV11-2 and TRBJ2-7, with TRBD2 tentatively as D gene (5 bases match). The DNA sequence is as follows: TGTGCCAGCAGCTTTTCGGGGTCCCCGGACTTTTACGAGCAGTACTTC. Translated, it reads CASSFSGSPDFYEQYF.